This T cell receptor (beta chain) appears in the sequencing data of a study of CXCR3-negative and CXCR3-positive naive CD8 T cells. Within the CD8+ T cell compartment, naive cells were CD45RO-CCR7+CD27+CD95-. From germline, CDR1 is MDHEN and CDR2 SYDVKM. The CDR3 is 16 amino acids. Of note for this clonotype: The antigen is unknown.

General observations from the study: Naive subsets displayed similar surface CD5, and TCR strength was inferred from TRB CDR3 properties. With respect to TRBV-TRBJ usage, naive CXCR3-negative and CXCR3-positive cells were similar; memory differed. Compared with CXCR3-negative naive cells, CXCR3-positive naive cells showed more hydrophobic TRB CDR3s.

TRB cDNA libraries were made by UMI-labeled 5' RACE. TCRdb re-called the 5' RACE reads and gives one entry per CDR3 protein, without DNA. The sample data list 85,000 to 130,000 distinct CDR3 sequences. The sequenced sample consisted of naive CXCR3+ CD8+ T cells from blood. The subset here: CD45RO-CCR7+CD27+CD95- naive CD8+ T cells expressing CXCR3 (TNR3+). This receptor was identified in a human donor in good health. Some clones in this sample may be carry-over from other donors' samples. This rearrangement joins TRBV28 to TRBJ2-7; TCRdb indicates TRBD2, and absent DNA this call remains unverified. CDR3 sequence reads: CASSLVTAVIDHEQYF. Supplemented by reference TRBV28 and TRBJ2-7, the full variable domain reads DVKVTQSSRYLVKRTGEKVFLECVQDMDHENMFWYRQDPGLGLRLIYFSYDVKMKEKGDIPEGYSVSREKKERFSLILESASTNQTSMYLCASSLVTAVIDHEQYFGPGTRLTVT.